The 20 T cell receptor beta chains in this list originate from one sample, sequenced in a study of cytomegalovirus exposure and HLA in healthy donors. With 60 Vbeta and 13 Jbeta primers, the PCR was carried out. This table comes from immunoSEQ multiplex PCR, and its TCRdb copy is limited to in-frame clones, with some not included. The profile shows about 130,000 clones, about 74% of them singletons. Sequencing was done on a sample of PBMCs. The receptors here all came from a man aged 40-55 years in good health and CMV-seropositive.

This chain joins TRBV7-9 and TRBJ1-1; 10 bases are a match to TRBD1. The germline V gene encodes CDR1 SEHNR and CDR2 FQNEAQ (reference sequence). Trimming at V came to 5 bases and at J to 4 bases, leaving 7 bases not matched to a gene. The CDR3 runs 15 residues. Here the CDR3 DNA reads TGTGCCAGCAGCCCGCGGACAGGGGGGAGCACTGAAGCTTTCTTT. This codes for CASSPRTGGSTEAFF.

The chain is built from TRBV28 and TRBJ2-7, with TRBD1 matching 7 bases. Germline V gene data show CDR1 as MDHEN and CDR2 as SYDVKM. There are 14 residues in the CDR3. J gave up 3 bases and V 3 bases, and 5 bases lay outside the gene matches. CDR3: CASSLGDRYYEQYF. CDR3 bases: TGTGCCAGCAGTTTGGGGGACAGATACTACGAGCAGTACTTC.

This clone has just a few counts. J is TRBJ1-3 and V is TRBV19; TRBD1 is a possible D gene (6 bases). The germline V gene has CDR1 LNHDA and CDR2 SQIVND (reference sequence). V lost 6 bases and J 4 bases, leaving 16 bases between the germline ends. The CDR3 consists of 15 residues. CDR3 protein: CASRNRGAGGNTIYF. DNA of the CDR3: TGTGCCAGTAGAAATCGGGGGGCTGGAGGAAACACCATATATTTT.

The chain links TRBV7-2 to TRBJ1-2, with TRBD1 matching over 10 bases. V lost 1 base, J lost 3 bases, and 2 bases stayed unmatched. This CDR3 is 15 amino acids long. CDR1 SGHTA and CDR2 FQGNSA come from the germline V gene. In DNA form, the CDR3 reads TGTGCCAGCAGCTTAGAAGACAGGGGGCACTATGGCTACACCTTC. This sequence encodes CASSLEDRGHYGYTF.

The chain has TRBV28 and TRBJ2-3; the D is unclear. Germline V gene data show CDR1 as MDHEN and CDR2 as SYDVKM. This CDR3 contains 12 residues. The V and J ends lost 3 bases and 7 bases respectively, with 8 bases between them. Here the CDR3 DNA reads TGTGCCAGCAGTTTTAGAGGCAATACGCAGTATTTT. It yields the protein CASSFRGNTQYF.

V gene TRBV19 combines with J gene TRBJ1-3; TRBD1 matches 8 bases. The CDR3 extends over 15 amino acids. V shed 6 bases, J shed 0 bases, and the junction held 4 bases outside the gene matches. Germline V lookup: CDR1 LNHDA, CDR2 SQIVND (reference sequence). CDR3 protein: CASRRQGSSGNTIYF. CDR3 DNA sequence: TGTGCCAGTAGAAGACAGGGGAGCTCTGGAAACACCATATATTTT. The whole variable domain, filled in from reference TRBV19 and TRBJ1-3, reads DGGITQSPKYLFRKEGQNVTLSCEQNLNHDAMYWYRQDPGQGLRLIYYSQIVNDFQKGDIAEGYSVSREKKESFPLTVTSAQKNPTAFYLCASRRQGSSGNTIYFGEGSWLTVV.

This rearrangement joins TRBV7-9 to TRBJ2-3, with a weak D call TRBD2 (5 bases). The CDR3 is 14 amino acids. The V and J ends lost 6 bases and 2 bases respectively, with 12 bases between them. Germline CDR1 reads SEHNR; CDR2 reads FQNEAQ (reference sequence). CDR3 in amino acids: CASRRVGNTDTQYF. The CDR3 DNA reads TGTGCCAGCAGGAGGGTTGGGAACACAGATACGCAGTATTTT.

As to this clone: One junction end does not reproduce the germline sequence, and a read error may be involved. The chain employs TRBV5-4 and TRBJ1-2; D ambiguous. Germline CDR1 SGHNT, CDR2 YYREEE (reference sequence). CDR3 length equals 12 residues. CDR3 protein: CAASGTVDGHTF. In DNA form, the CDR3 reads TGTGCCGCGTCGGGAACAGTCGATGGCCACACCTTC.

The rearrangement joins TRBV15 to TRBJ2-3, with 9 bases that match TRBD1. The germline gives CDR1 LNHNV, CDR2 YYDKDF (reference sequence). V lost 1 base to trimming and J lost 2 bases; unmatched junction nucleotides: 10. This CDR3 region has 18 residues. CDR3 bases: TGTGCCACCAGCAGAGGAGGAAGGAGGACAGGGGTCACAGATACGCAGTATTTT. It yields the protein CATSRGGRRTGVTDTQYF.

This clone has more than one count but fewer than ten. This sequence joins TRBV6-6 and TRBJ1-2; 8 positions match TRBD1. Germline-derived CDR1 and CDR2 are MNHNY and SVGAGI (reference sequence). CDR3 length: 14 residues. V gave up 3 bases and J gave up 3 bases; unmatched junction bases: 3. The chain's CDR3 is CASSYLGQDYGYTF. CDR3 DNA sequence: TGTGCCAGCAGTTATTTGGGACAGGACTATGGCTACACCTTC.

The chain carries TRBV2 and TRBJ1-5; unclear D gene. V lost 0 bases and J 6 bases, leaving 6 bases between the germline ends. CDR3 size: 13 residues. CDR1 SNHLY and CDR2 FYNNEI come from the germline V gene. CDR3: CASSEAGGQPQHF. The CDR3 coding sequence is TGTGCCAGCAGTGAAGCGGGAGGTCAGCCCCAGCATTTT.

This clone has just a few counts. The rearrangement joins TRBV6-6 to TRBJ2-5, with 8 positions matching TRBD2. The CDR3 is 15 residues long. CDR1 and CDR2 from the germline V gene are MNHNY and SVGAGI (reference sequence). J lost 5 bases, V lost 6 bases, and 11 bases had no gene match. This chain's CDR3 is CASSPQAGVLETQYF. Here the CDR3 DNA reads TGTGCCAGCAGCCCCCAAGCGGGGGTGTTGGAGACCCAGTACTTC.

This CDR3 reads CASSSDSNYGYTF. CDR3 DNA sequence: TGTGCCAGCTCATCCGACAGTAACTATGGCTACACCTTC. The chain employs TRBV18 and TRBJ1-2; D may be TRBD1 (5 bases). The germline CDR1 and CDR2 sequences are KGHSH and LQKENI. The V end lost 5 bases, the J end lost 1 base, and 8 bases lay between the germline ends. This CDR3 region has 13 residues.

A single count supports this clone. This CDR3 is CASSLWQGASGQPQHF. Here the CDR3 DNA reads TGTGCCAGCAGTTTATGGCAGGGGGCAAGCGGTCAGCCCCAGCATTTT. The chain uses TRBV28 and TRBJ1-5; TRBD1 matches 8 bases. Per the germline V gene, CDR1 is MDHEN and CDR2 is SYDVKM. Germline trimming cut 0 bases from V and 6 bases from J; bases unmatched to any gene: 7. The CDR3 totals 16 residues.

V gene TRBV19 combines with J gene TRBJ2-2, with 7 bases that match TRBD1. This CDR3 has 14 residues. Germline CDR1 LNHDA, CDR2 SQIVND (reference sequence). The ends lost 6 bases at V and 8 bases at J; junction bases unmatched: 9. The DNA of the CDR3 is TGTGCCAGTAGAATACAGGGGAACTTAGGGGAGCTGTTTTTT. It codes for CASRIQGNLGELFF.

The CDR3 reads CASSRQGGNTEAFF. For the CDR3, the DNA is TGTGCCAGCAGCCGACAGGGAGGGAACACTGAAGCTTTCTTT. This chain connects TRBV11-1 to TRBJ1-1, with 7 nucleotides matching TRBD1. The length of the CDR3 is 14 residues. CDR1 is SGHAT, CDR2 FQDESV, per germline (reference sequence). With V trimmed by 5 bases and J by 1 base, 4 bases remained unmatched.

Only a few counts were recorded for this clone. The J gene is TRBJ1-2, the V gene TRBV19; D gene ambiguous. Germline V gene lookup returns CDR1 LNHDA and CDR2 SQIVND (reference sequence). Trimming took off 4 bases at V and 2 bases at J, with 5 bases between the two ends. This CDR3 region has 12 residues. Here the CDR3 DNA reads TGTGCCAGTAGTAGGCAGAACTATGGCTACACCTTC. This gives the protein CASSRQNYGYTF.

The V gene is TRBV28, the J gene TRBJ1-3; TRBD1 aligns across 8 bases. In germline, CDR1 is MDHEN, CDR2 SYDVKM. CDR3 length: 16 residues. Trimming removed 6 bases from V and 0 bases from J; junction bases left unmatched: 7. The chain's CDR3 is CASRYRGVSSGNTIYF. CDR3 in DNA: TGTGCCAGCAGATACAGGGGGGTAAGCTCTGGAAACACCATATATTTT.

The rearrangement joins TRBV10-2 to TRBJ2-2; D perhaps matches TRBD2 (6 bases). The CDR3 is made up of 15 amino acids. Deletions cut 4 bases from V and 5 bases from J, with 14 bases between. The germline CDR1 and CDR2 sequences are WSHSY and SAAADI. The CDR3 is CASSVTRGATGELFF. In DNA, the CDR3 is TGCGCCAGCAGTGTGACTAGGGGTGCGACCGGGGAGCTGTTTTTT.

The chain employs TRBV5-4 and TRBJ1-3; no definite D call. With 0 bases removed from V and 2 bases from J, the gap between germline ends came to 9 bases. The CDR3 consists of 15 residues. CDR1 and CDR2 from the germline V gene are SGHNT and YYREEE (reference sequence). CDR3: CASSLDQDPGNTIYF. In nucleotides, the CDR3 is TGTGCCAGCAGCTTGGATCAGGATCCTGGAAACACCATATATTTT.